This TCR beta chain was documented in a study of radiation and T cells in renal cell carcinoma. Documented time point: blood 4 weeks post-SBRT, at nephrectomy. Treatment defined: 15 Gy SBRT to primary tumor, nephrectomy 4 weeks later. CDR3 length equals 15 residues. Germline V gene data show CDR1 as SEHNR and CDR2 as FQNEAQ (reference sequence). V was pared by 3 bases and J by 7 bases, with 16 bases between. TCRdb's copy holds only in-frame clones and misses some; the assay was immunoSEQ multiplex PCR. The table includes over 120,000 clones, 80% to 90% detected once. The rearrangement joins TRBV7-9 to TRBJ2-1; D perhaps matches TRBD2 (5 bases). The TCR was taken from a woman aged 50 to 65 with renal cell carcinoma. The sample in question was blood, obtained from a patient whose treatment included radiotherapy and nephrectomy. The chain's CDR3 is CASSLDWGSGNEQFF. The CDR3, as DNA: TGTGCCAGCAGCTTGGACTGGGGAAGTGGGAATGAGCAGTTCTTC.